This T cell receptor (beta chain) was observed in a study of tumor-infiltrating lymphocytes in localized non-small cell lung cancer. Germline CDR1 and CDR2: SEHNR and FQNEAQ (reference sequence). CDR3 length: 16 amino acids. The V end was cut by 1 base, the J end by 0 bases, with 12 bases between. Profiling relied on immunoSEQ multiplex PCR, and the TCRdb table lists in-frame clones only, not all of them. The table includes more than 10,000 clones, approximately 85% detected once. With respect to this clone: What it recognizes is unknown.

Notes on the study in general: Compared with uninvolved lung, tumors showed higher T cell infiltration by TCRbeta sequencing. No T-cell fraction difference was seen between IM1 and IM2 tumors. Available tissue quantity limited TCR sequencing to a patient subset. Different pieces of the same tissue were used for each assay.

This chain links TRBV7-9 with TRBJ1-1, with a weak D call TRBD1 (5 bases). This receptor was taken from a human donor with non-small cell lung cancer. Sequences were obtained from uninvolved lung tissue not adjacent to the tumor. CDR3 protein: CASSLGDDSLNTEAFF. CDR3 coding DNA: TGTGCCAGCAGCTTAGGAGACGACAGTCTGAACACTGAAGCTTTCTTT.